This T cell receptor beta chain was retrieved from a study of tumor-infiltrating lymphocytes in primary liver carcinoma. A note on this clonotype: A read error may produce the germline difference seen at one junction end.

Co-extraction yielded RNA and DNA from around 20-30 mg of unsorted bulk tissue. The researchers produced TCR beta cDNA from approximately 460 ng total RNA with a constant-region primer. The TCR beta library was amplified through three nested multiplex PCR rounds in a modified ARM-PCR procedure. Each CDR3 protein is one row after TCRdb ran MiXCR on the multiplex PCR reads. The data hold approximately 46,000 distinct CDR3 sequences, with approximately 82% observed a single time. Sequencing was carried out using tumor-adjacent normal liver tissue. This TCR was recovered from a woman aged 25 to 39 with primary liver carcinoma and hepatitis B virus infection.

The CDR3 sequence is CASSFPSGRANTGDLFF. The CDR3 nucleotides are TGTGCCAGCAGCTTCCCTAGCGGGAGAGCGAACACCGGGGATCTGTTTTTT. The chain joins TRBV7-9 to TRBJ2-2; 10 nucleotides agree with TRBD2. The CDR3 length is 17 residues. Germline values: CDR1 SEHNR, CDR2 FQNEAQ (reference sequence). Supplemented by reference TRBV7-9 and TRBJ2-2, the full variable domain reads DTGVSQNPRHKITKRGQNVTFRCDPISEHNRLYWYRQTLGQGPEFLTYFQNEAQLEKSRLLSDRFSAERPKGSFSTLEIQRTEQGDSAMYLCASSFPSGRANTGDLFFGEGSRLTVL.